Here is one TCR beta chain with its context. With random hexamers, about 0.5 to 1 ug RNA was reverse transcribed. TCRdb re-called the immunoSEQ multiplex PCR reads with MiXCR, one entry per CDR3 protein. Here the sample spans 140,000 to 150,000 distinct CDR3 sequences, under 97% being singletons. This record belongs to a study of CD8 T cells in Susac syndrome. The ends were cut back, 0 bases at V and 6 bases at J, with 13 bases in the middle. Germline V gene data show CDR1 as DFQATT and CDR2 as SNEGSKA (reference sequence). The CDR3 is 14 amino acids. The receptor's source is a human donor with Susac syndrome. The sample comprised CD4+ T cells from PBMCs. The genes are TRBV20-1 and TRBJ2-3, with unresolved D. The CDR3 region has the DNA TGCAGTGCTAGAGATCCACTTACCGGGGATACGCAGTATTTT. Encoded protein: CSARDPLTGDTQYF.